The TCR beta chain described here comes from a study of post-analysis software for immune sequencing data. Overall study results and limits: Normalized Chao1 diversity was significantly reduced in patients versus controls. A handful of TRBV segments appeared more often in patients than in controls, and TRBV5-6, TRBV5-1 and TRBV20-1 were among these.

This clonotype was observed a few times. The target antigen is unknown. Germline assignment: CDR1 MNHEY and CDR2 SMNVEV (reference sequence). CDR3 length: 18 residues. V gave up 3 bases and J gave up 2 bases; unmatched junction bases: 16. TCR beta cDNA libraries had unique molecular identifiers. It was from roughly 1 to 10 million T cells that some 500,000 cDNA molecules came. TCRdb passed the PCR reads through MiXCR, listing each CDR3 protein once. In the table there are hundreds of thousands of distinct CDR3 sequences, over 45% of which are singletons. The receptor was isolated from a girl aged 2-10 years with multiple sclerosis. The sequencing input was blood. The chain uses TRBV27 and TRBJ2-7; 7 bases agree with TRBD2. The CDR3 reads CASSFLPRGGPITYEQYF. The CDR3 DNA sequence: TGTGCCAGCAGTTTCCTCCCCCGGGGAGGGCCCATAACCTACGAGCAGTACTTC.